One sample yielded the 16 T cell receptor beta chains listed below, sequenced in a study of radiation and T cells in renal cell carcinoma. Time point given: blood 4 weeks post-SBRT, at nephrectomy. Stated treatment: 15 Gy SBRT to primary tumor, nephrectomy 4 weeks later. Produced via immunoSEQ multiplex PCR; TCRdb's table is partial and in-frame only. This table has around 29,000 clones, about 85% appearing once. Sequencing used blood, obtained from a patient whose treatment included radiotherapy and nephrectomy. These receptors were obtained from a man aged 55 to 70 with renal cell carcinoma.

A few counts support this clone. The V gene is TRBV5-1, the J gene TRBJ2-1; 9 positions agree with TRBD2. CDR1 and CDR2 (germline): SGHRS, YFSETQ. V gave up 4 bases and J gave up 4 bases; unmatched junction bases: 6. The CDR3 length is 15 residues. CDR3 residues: CASSTSLAGYNEQFF. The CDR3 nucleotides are TGCGCCAGCAGCACGTCCCTAGCGGGATACAATGAGCAGTTCTTC.

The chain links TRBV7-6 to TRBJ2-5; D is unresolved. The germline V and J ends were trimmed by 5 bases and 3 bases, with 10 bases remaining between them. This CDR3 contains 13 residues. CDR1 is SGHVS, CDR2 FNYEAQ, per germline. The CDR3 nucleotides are TGTGCCAGCAGCACCCGACTCGAAGAGACCCAGTACTTC. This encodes CASSTRLEETQYF.

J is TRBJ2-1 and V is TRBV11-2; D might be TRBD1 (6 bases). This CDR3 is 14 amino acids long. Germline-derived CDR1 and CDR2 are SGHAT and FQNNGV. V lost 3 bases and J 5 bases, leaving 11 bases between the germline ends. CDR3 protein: CASSFSRGDNEQFF. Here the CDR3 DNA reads TGTGCCAGCAGCTTCAGCAGGGGAGACAATGAGCAGTTCTTC.

The CDR3 reads CASSLAWTSGGSYEQYF. The DNA for the CDR3 is TGTGCCAGCAGCTTAGCGTGGACTAGCGGGGGCTCCTACGAGCAGTACTTC. V gene TRBV7-2 combines with J gene TRBJ2-7; 13 bases fit TRBD2. The CDR3 consists of 17 residues. The germline gives CDR1 SGHTA, CDR2 FQGNSA. The V and J ends lost 0 bases and 0 bases, in that order; junction bases with no gene match: 2.

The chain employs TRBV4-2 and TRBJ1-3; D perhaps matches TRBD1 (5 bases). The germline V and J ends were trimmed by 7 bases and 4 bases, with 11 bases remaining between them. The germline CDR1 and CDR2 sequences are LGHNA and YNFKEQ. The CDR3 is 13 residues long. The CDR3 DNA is TGTGCCAGCACCACGGGGGTCGGAAACACCATATATTTT. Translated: CASTTGVGNTIYF.

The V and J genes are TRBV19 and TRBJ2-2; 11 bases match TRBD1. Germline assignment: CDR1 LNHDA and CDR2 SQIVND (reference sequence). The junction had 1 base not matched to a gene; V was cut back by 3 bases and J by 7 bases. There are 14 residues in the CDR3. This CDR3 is CASSMDRGRGELFF. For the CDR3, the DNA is TGTGCCAGTAGTATGGACAGGGGGCGCGGGGAGCTGTTTTTT.

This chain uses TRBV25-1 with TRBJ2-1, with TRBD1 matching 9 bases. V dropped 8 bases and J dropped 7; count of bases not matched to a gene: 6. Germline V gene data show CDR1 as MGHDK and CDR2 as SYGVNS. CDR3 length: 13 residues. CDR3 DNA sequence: TGTGCCAGCGGCGGGACAGGGACAAATGAGCAGTTCTTC. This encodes CASGGTGTNEQFF.

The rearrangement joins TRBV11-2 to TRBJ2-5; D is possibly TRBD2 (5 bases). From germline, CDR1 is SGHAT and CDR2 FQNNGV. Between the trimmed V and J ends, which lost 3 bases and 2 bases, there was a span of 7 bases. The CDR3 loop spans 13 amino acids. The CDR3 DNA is TGTGCCAGCAGCTTCACGGGGCAAGAGACCCAGTACTTC. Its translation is CASSFTGQETQYF.

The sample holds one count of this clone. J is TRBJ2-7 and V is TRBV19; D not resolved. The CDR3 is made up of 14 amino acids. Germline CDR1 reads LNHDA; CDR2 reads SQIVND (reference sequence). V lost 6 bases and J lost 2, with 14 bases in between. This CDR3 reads CASSGFERPYEQYF. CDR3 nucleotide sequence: TGTGCCAGTAGCGGTTTTGAGCGTCCCTACGAGCAGTACTTC.

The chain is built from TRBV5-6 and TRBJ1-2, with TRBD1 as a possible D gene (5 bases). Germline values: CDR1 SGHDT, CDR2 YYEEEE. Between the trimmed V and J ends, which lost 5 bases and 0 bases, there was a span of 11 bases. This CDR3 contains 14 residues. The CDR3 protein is CASRHEGTNYGYTF. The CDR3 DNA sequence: TGTGCCAGCAGACACGAGGGGACTAACTATGGCTACACCTTC.

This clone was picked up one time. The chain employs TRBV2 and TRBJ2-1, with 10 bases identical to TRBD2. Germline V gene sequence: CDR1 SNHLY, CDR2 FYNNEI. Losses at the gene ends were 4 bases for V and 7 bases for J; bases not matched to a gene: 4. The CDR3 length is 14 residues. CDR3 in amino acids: CASSASLAGNEQFF. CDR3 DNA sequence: TGTGCCAGCAGTGCGTCACTAGCGGGAAATGAGCAGTTCTTC.

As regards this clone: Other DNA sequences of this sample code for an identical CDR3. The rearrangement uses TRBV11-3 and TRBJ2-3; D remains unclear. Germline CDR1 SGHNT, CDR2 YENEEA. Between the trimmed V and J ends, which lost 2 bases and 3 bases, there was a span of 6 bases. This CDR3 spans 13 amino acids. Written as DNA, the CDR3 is TGTGCCAGCAGCTTAAGTGGAACAGATACGCAGTATTTT. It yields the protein CASSLSGTDTQYF.

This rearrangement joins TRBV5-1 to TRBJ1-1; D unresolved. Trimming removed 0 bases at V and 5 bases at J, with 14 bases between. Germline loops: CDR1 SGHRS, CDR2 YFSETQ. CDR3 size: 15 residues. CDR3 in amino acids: CASSLEFQSGTEAFF. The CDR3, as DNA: TGCGCCAGCAGCTTGGAATTTCAGTCTGGGACTGAAGCTTTCTTT.

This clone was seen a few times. The CDR3 loop reads CASEASGSTGGELFF. CDR3 nucleotides: TGTGCCAGCGAGGCTAGCGGGAGTACTGGCGGGGAGCTGTTTTTT. V and J are TRBV2 and TRBJ2-2, with 10 bases that match TRBD2. The CDR3 runs to 15 residues. Germline trimming cut 8 bases from V and 7 bases from J; bases unmatched to any gene: 10. From germline, CDR1 is SNHLY and CDR2 FYNNEI.

The CDR3 protein is CASGGTRYEQYF. CDR3 bases: TGTGCCAGCGGGGGAACGCGCTACGAGCAGTACTTC. The J gene is TRBJ2-7, the V gene TRBV6-1; D may match TRBD1 or TRBD2 (5 bases each). Trimming cost V 8 bases and J 3 bases, with 11 bases left between them. The CDR3 is 12 residues long. The V gene's germline CDR1 is MNHNS and CDR2 SASEGT.

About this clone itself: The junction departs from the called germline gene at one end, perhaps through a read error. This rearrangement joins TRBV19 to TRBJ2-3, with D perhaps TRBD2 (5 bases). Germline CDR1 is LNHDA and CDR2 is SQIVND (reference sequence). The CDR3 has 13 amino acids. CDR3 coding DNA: TGTGCCAGTAGTAACGCGGGCACAGATACGCGGTATTTT. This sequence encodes CASSNAGTDTRYF. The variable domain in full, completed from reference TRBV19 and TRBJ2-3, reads DGGITQSPKYLFRKEGQNVTLSCEQNLNHDAMYWYRQDPGQGLRLIYYSQIVNDFQKGDIAEGYSVSREKKESFPLTVTSAQKNPTAFYLCASSNAGTDTRYFGPGTRLTVL.